What follows describes a single T cell receptor (beta chain). Its antigen remains unknown. The assay was immunoSEQ multiplex PCR, and TCRdb's table has in-frame clones only and misses some. The repertoire holds around 34,000 clones, with 60% to 85% as singletons. This sample stems from a study of T cells in narcolepsy. Study-wide results and caveats: In some patient and control memory CD4+ samples, autoreactive clones were absent.

Input material: memory (CD45RA-) CD4+ T cells from blood. This receptor was obtained from a human donor in good health.

CDR3 region: CASSIQAGVITYEQYF. CDR3 in DNA: TGTGCCAGTAGCATACAGGCCGGAGTTATCACCTACGAGCAGTACTTC. The chain links TRBV19 to TRBJ2-7; maybe TRBD1 (5 bases). V was trimmed by 6 bases and J by 2 bases, leaving 20 bases between them. The CDR3 length is 16 residues. The V gene's germline CDR1 is LNHDA and CDR2 SQIVND (reference sequence).